The 30 T cell receptor beta chains below come from one sample, sequenced in a study of blood T cell repertoires in COVID-19. Assay used: immunoSEQ multiplex PCR; TCRdb lists only in-frame clones, some missing. This sample yields about 200,000 clones, of which 82% are seen a single time; roughly 12% belongs to the top ten. Specimen: PBMCs or T cells enriched from blood (not recorded which). The receptors come from a man aged 35 to 55 who had recovered from COVID-19.

This chain connects TRBV2 to TRBJ1-5; TRBD1 matches at 9 bases. This CDR3 has 16 residues. Germline V gives CDR1 SNHLY, CDR2 FYNNEI. V shed 5 bases, J shed 1 base, and the junction held 6 bases outside the gene matches. CDR3 nucleotide sequence: TGTGCCAGCAGTTTTACAGGGGGCTCGAGCAATCAGCCCCAGCATTTT. Translating it yields CASSFTGGSSNQPQHF.

This chain links TRBV6-5 with TRBJ1-1, with 7 bases aligning to TRBD1. Germline CDR1 MNHEY, CDR2 SVGAGI. The CDR3 is 15 amino acids. The V gene end was trimmed by 5 bases and the J gene end by 1 base; junction bases not matched to a gene: 7. The DNA for the CDR3 is TGTGCCAGCAGTCCACGGGACAGTAAGAACACTGAAGCTTTCTTT. It is translated as CASSPRDSKNTEAFF.

The V gene is TRBV2, the J gene TRBJ2-5, with D possibly TRBD1 on 6 matching bases. The CDR3 extends over 15 amino acids. CDR1 is SNHLY, CDR2 FYNNEI, per germline. Deletions cut 6 bases from V and 0 bases from J, with 14 bases between. For the CDR3, the DNA is TGTGCCAGCAGGCCCGGGACACTAAACCAAGAGACCCAGTACTTC. It yields the protein CASRPGTLNQETQYF.

The rearrangement uses TRBV28 and TRBJ1-1; D gene unclear. CDR1 MDHEN and CDR2 SYDVKM come from the germline V gene. The CDR3 is 14 amino acids. V lost 1 base, J lost 2 bases, and 8 bases lay in between. In DNA, the CDR3 is TGTGCCAGCAGTTTATTAAACAGAAACACTGAAGCTTTCTTT. Its protein product is CASSLLNRNTEAFF.

This clone was picked up one time. V and J are TRBV29-1 and TRBJ2-1; 10 positions agree with TRBD2. The CDR3 totals 15 residues. Germline CDR1 and CDR2: SQVTM and ANQGSEA. V lost 2 bases to trimming and J lost 6 bases; unmatched junction nucleotides: 7. This chain's CDR3 is CSVERLAGEGNEQFF. The CDR3 DNA reads TGCAGCGTTGAACGGCTAGCGGGGGAGGGCAATGAGCAGTTCTTC.

The J gene is TRBJ2-1, the V gene TRBV27; 7 nucleotides match TRBD2. Trimming took 6 bases from V and 8 from J; bases not matched to a gene: 10. Germline values: CDR1 MNHEY, CDR2 SMNVEV (reference sequence). CDR3 length: 14 residues. The CDR3 DNA reads as TGTGCCAGCAGCCCGACTAGCTGGTATCATGAGCAGTTCTTC. Translation: CASSPTSWYHEQFF.

The rearrangement uses TRBV6-2 or TRBV6-3 and TRBJ2-7; 9 nucleotides agree with TRBD1. The germline V gene has CDR1 MNHEY and CDR2 SVGEGT. This CDR3 is 12 amino acids long. The junction had 7 bases not matched to a gene; V was cut back by 5 bases and J by 11 bases. Here the CDR3 reads CASSRDREGKYF. The CDR3 DNA sequence: TGTGCCAGCAGTCGGGACAGGGAGGGAAAGTACTTC.

This clone has just a few counts. The rearrangement uses TRBV11-2 and TRBJ1-2, with TRBD1 identical over 7 bases. There are 14 residues in the CDR3. Germline V gene lookup returns CDR1 SGHAT and CDR2 FQNNGV. J lost 2 bases, V lost 5 bases, and 5 bases had no gene match. The CDR3 protein is CASSQPGQNYGYTF. The CDR3 DNA reads TGTGCCAGCAGCCAACCGGGACAGAACTATGGCTACACCTTC.

The V gene is TRBV6-5, the J gene TRBJ1-2; D uncertain. Germline CDR1 reads MNHEY; CDR2 reads SVGAGI. The CDR3 is 14 amino acids. Trimming shortened V by 5 bases and J by 2 bases, and 12 bases separated the two germline ends. Here the CDR3 reads CASSPTGLNYGYTF. In DNA form, the CDR3 reads TGTGCCAGCAGTCCGACCGGGTTAAACTATGGCTACACCTTC.

This clone has just one count. The chain links TRBV5-1 to TRBJ2-3; no clear D. This CDR3 comprises 14 residues. Trimming shortened V by 8 bases and J by 2 bases, and 15 bases separated the two germline ends. The germline CDR1 and CDR2 sequences are SGHRS and YFSETQ. The CDR3 DNA reads as TGCGCCAGTTGCAAAGGAGTCCCCACAGATACGCAGTATTTT. The encoded protein is CASCKGVPTDTQYF.

The gene calls are TRBV5-1 and TRBJ1-5; D is unclear. This CDR3 comprises 13 residues. The germline CDR1 and CDR2 sequences are SGHRS and YFSETQ. Trimming left V 4 bases short and J 10 bases short, with 15 bases between. CDR3 in DNA: TGCGCCAGCAGCGATGATGACTCCTCTCCCCAGCATTTT. Its protein product is CASSDDDSSPQHF.

In DNA form, the CDR3 reads TGTGCCATATCAGCGGTGACGGGAAACACCATATATTTT. Translated: CAISAVTGNTIYF. The V call is TRBV6-5, the J call TRBJ1-3; D gene uncertain. Germline CDR1 MNHEY, CDR2 SVGAGI. The CDR3 extends over 13 amino acids. V was cut by 10 bases and J by 4 bases, with 14 bases left in between.

The rearrangement uses TRBV11-2 and TRBJ1-1; 7 bases line up with TRBD1. Per germline, CDR1 SGHAT and CDR2 FQNNGV. The CDR3 consists of 13 residues. V lost 8 bases, J lost 1 base, and 4 bases stayed unmatched. The CDR3 spells CASSRGQNTEAFF. In DNA form, the CDR3 reads TGTGCCAGCTCTAGGGGGCAGAACACTGAAGCTTTCTTT.

J is TRBJ2-5 and V is TRBV28; 8 nucleotides align to TRBD1. Germline CDR1 and CDR2: MDHEN and SYDVKM. There are 13 residues in the CDR3. V shed 3 bases and J 6 bases; nucleotides not matched to a gene: 3. Written as DNA, the CDR3 is TGTGCCAGCAGTTTCCAGGGGGCCAAGACCCAGTACTTC. This translates into CASSFQGAKTQYF.

This clone was counted between two and nine times. The V gene is TRBV28, the J gene TRBJ1-6; no clear D. CDR3 length: 16 residues. CDR1 MDHEN and CDR2 SYDVKM come from the germline V gene. V was clipped by 5 bases and J by 2 bases, with 13 bases between them. The CDR3 loop reads CASSRTAVTYNSPLHF. The CDR3, as DNA: TGTGCCAGCAGTCGAACAGCCGTTACCTATAATTCACCCCTCCACTTT.

CDR3 sequence reads: CASSPKQGAEGEQFF. As DNA, the CDR3 is TGTGCCAGCTCACCAAAGCAGGGGGCGGAGGGTGAGCAGTTCTTC. The chain uses TRBV18 and TRBJ2-1, with 8 bases fitting TRBD1. Losses at the gene ends were 2 bases for V and 9 bases for J; bases not matched to a gene: 9. CDR1 and CDR2 from the germline V gene are KGHSH and LQKENI. The CDR3 is made up of 15 amino acids.

The chain combines TRBV3-1 (or the pseudogene TRBV3-2) with TRBJ2-3; 7 bases line up with TRBD2. V lost 4 bases to trimming and J lost 3 bases; unmatched junction nucleotides: 4. The CDR3 contains 14 residues. Germline V gene sequence: CDR1 LGHDT, CDR2 YNNKEL (reference sequence). The CDR3 DNA follows: TGTGCCAGCAGCCCGGGACTATTGACAGATACGCAGTATTTT. Protein product: CASSPGLLTDTQYF.

CDR3 nucleotide sequence: TGTGCCAGCAGCTTTCCGGGACTAGCGGGAGTTAGGGACACCGGGGAGCTGTTTTTT. Encoded protein: CASSFPGLAGVRDTGELFF. This chain links TRBV7-9 with TRBJ2-2; 14 positions match TRBD2. Germline values: CDR1 SEHNR, CDR2 FQNEAQ (reference sequence). The CDR3 contains 19 residues. With 3 bases clipped from V and 3 bases from J, the junction kept 9 bases outside the gene matches.

This chain links TRBV7-3 with TRBJ2-3; TRBD1 aligns across 9 bases. The CDR3 covers 15 residues. Trimming removed 5 bases from V and 1 base from J; junction bases left unmatched: 4. Per the germline V gene, CDR1 is SGHTA and CDR2 is FQGTGA. The CDR3, as DNA: TGTGCCAGCAGCAGGACAGGGGTGGGCACAGATACGCAGTATTTT. It translates to CASSRTGVGTDTQYF.

There are a few counts of this clone. The chain combines TRBV9 with TRBJ2-2; no firm D call. Germline V CDR1 and CDR2: SGDLS, YYNGEE. The CDR3 spans 16 residues. Deletions cut 2 bases from V and 0 bases from J, with 11 bases between. DNA for the CDR3: TGTGCCAGCAGCGTCCCCCGAGACTCGAACACCGGGGAGCTGTTTTTT. The encoded protein is CASSVPRDSNTGELFF.

A few counts support this clone. In DNA, the CDR3 is TGTGCCAGCAGTTACGGACTGTCAGATTCACCCCTCCACTTT. This encodes CASSYGLSDSPLHF. The chain carries TRBV6-5 and TRBJ1-6; D is unresolved. Germline assignment: CDR1 MNHEY and CDR2 SVGAGI. The CDR3 sequence is 14 residues long. Trimming took off 2 bases at V and 8 bases at J, with 10 bases between the two ends.

V gene TRBV6-2 or TRBV6-3 combines with J gene TRBJ2-7, with D unclear. The CDR3 is made up of 13 amino acids. Germline CDR1 is MNHEY and CDR2 is SVGEGT. Trimming took 4 bases from V and 4 from J, leaving 11 bases between them. CDR3 nucleotides: TGTGCCAGCAGTTCGCGCACCCATTACGAGCAGTACTTC. Translation: CASSSRTHYEQYF.

This chain joins TRBV19 and TRBJ2-6; D might be TRBD1 (5 bases). Germline V lookup: CDR1 LNHDA, CDR2 SQIVND (reference sequence). Trimming removed 10 bases at V and 4 bases at J, with 11 bases between. The CDR3 loop spans 13 amino acids. CDR3 nucleotide sequence: TGTGCCACAGGGTATGGAGGGGCCAACGTCCTGACTTTC. Protein sequence: CATGYGGANVLTF.

The chain has TRBV30 and TRBJ2-7, with D perhaps matching TRBD1 (6 bases). Germline V gene sequence: CDR1 GTSNPN, CDR2 SVGIG (reference sequence). CDR3 size: 13 residues. V lost 4 bases to trimming and J lost 4 bases, with 14 bases between them. The CDR3 nucleotides read TGTGCCTGGACCATAACAGGGCGGTACGAGCAGTACTTC. This codes for CAWTITGRYEQYF.

The chain is built from TRBV3-1 (or the pseudogene TRBV3-2) and TRBJ1-2, with a tentative D call TRBD1 (5 bases). This CDR3 spans 12 amino acids. CDR1 LGHDT and CDR2 YNNKEL come from the germline V gene (reference sequence). The V and J ends lost 5 bases and 8 bases respectively, with 12 bases between them. CDR3 amino acids: CASSSQGGGYTF. The CDR3 nucleotides read TGTGCCAGCAGCTCGCAGGGAGGCGGCTACACCTTC.

This sequence joins TRBV10-3 and TRBJ2-5; D might be TRBD1 (6 bases). V lost 0 bases to trimming and J lost 7 bases, with 21 bases between them. This CDR3 spans 17 amino acids. Germline CDR1 and CDR2: ENHRY and SYGVKD. DNA of the CDR3: TGTGCCATCAGTGAGTCCGTCTCACAGGGCTCATTATGGACCCAGTACTTC. Amino acids: CAISESVSQGSLWTQYF.

The chain combines TRBV13 with TRBJ1-1; TRBD1 is a possible D gene (5 bases). Germline V lookup: CDR1 PRHDT, CDR2 FYEKMQ (reference sequence). Trimming cost V 4 bases and J 12 bases, with 12 bases left between them. The CDR3 contains 11 residues. This chain's CDR3 is CASSSEGRTFF. CDR3 DNA: TGTGCCAGCAGCTCGGAGGGACGGACTTTCTTT. Complete variable domain (other parts from reference TRBV13 and TRBJ1-1): AAGVIQSPRHLIKEKRETATLKCYPIPRHDTVYWYQQGPGQDPQFLISFYEKMQSDKGSIPDRFSAQQFSDYHSELNMSSLELGDSALYFCASSSEGRTFFGQGTRLTVV.

The chain is built from TRBV28 and TRBJ2-7, with 8 positions matching TRBD1. The germline V gene encodes CDR1 MDHEN and CDR2 SYDVKM. This CDR3 spans 12 amino acids. Trimming removed 6 bases from V and 7 bases from J; junction bases left unmatched: 5. The CDR3 reads CASSSRGREQYF. Written as DNA, the CDR3 is TGTGCCAGCAGCTCCAGGGGGCGAGAGCAGTACTTC.

This clone was counted between two and nine times. This chain uses TRBV19 with TRBJ1-5, with D unclear. Deletions cut 6 bases from V and 3 bases from J, with 12 bases between. Per the germline V gene, CDR1 is LNHDA and CDR2 is SQIVND (reference sequence). The CDR3 runs to 14 residues. The CDR3 DNA reads as TGTGCCAGTAGACTTCTCCAAGTCAATCAGCCCCAGCATTTT. It codes for CASRLLQVNQPQHF. The full variable domain, its missing parts supplied by reference TRBV19 and TRBJ1-5, is DGGITQSPKYLFRKEGQNVTLSCEQNLNHDAMYWYRQDPGQGLRLIYYSQIVNDFQKGDIAEGYSVSREKKESFPLTVTSAQKNPTAFYLCASRLLQVNQPQHFGDGTRLSIL.

The V call is TRBV18, the J call TRBJ2-6; D unresolved. CDR3 length: 15 residues. Trimming shortened V by 4 bases and J by 0 bases, and 7 bases separated the two germline ends. Germline assignment: CDR1 KGHSH and CDR2 LQKENI. CDR3 DNA: TGTGCCAGCTCACAGCCAGGCTCTGGGGCCAACGTCCTGACTTTC. Translating gives CASSQPGSGANVLTF.